This T cell receptor (beta chain) was identified during a study of cytomegalovirus exposure and HLA in healthy donors. There are 13 residues in the CDR3. With 5 bases removed from V and 6 bases from J, the gap between germline ends came to 12 bases. Looked up from germline, CDR1 is LNHDA and CDR2 is SQIVND (reference sequence). Assay used: immunoSEQ multiplex PCR; TCRdb lists only in-frame clones, some missing. The repertoire holds some 98,000 clones, with roughly 87% as singletons. The donors were in the approximately 120-subject validation cohort; that cohort was separate from the roughly 620-subject first cohort.

This sequence was found in a man aged 18 to 30 in good health and CMV-seropositive. The chain has TRBV19 and TRBJ2-3; a weak D match, TRBD2 (7 bases). The sequenced sample was PBMCs. The CDR3 nucleotides are TGTGCCAGTAGTGCGGGGGCCGCGGATACGCAGTATTTT. Translation: CASSAGAADTQYF.